Below, 30 T cell receptor beta chains from the same sample are listed, as sequenced in a study of human CD8 memory T cell subsets. Exhausted-like traits marked the TPEX cells, which were CCR7+ PD-1+ TIGIT+ early memory CD8+ T cells. UMI-labeled 5' RACE yielded the TCR beta libraries. Following a re-call of the 5' RACE reads, TCRdb has one entry per CDR3 protein and lacks DNA. This listing includes about 9,000 distinct CDR3 sequences. Material for sequencing was CD8+ T cells from PBMCs. Receptors were obtained from a human donor in good health.

The chain combines TRBV20-1 with TRBJ1-2. CDR1 is DFQATT, CDR2 SNEGSKA, per germline (reference sequence). The CDR3 runs 12 residues. The CDR3 sequence is CSAEDTNYGYTF.

The chain combines TRBV12-3 or TRBV12-4 with TRBJ1-1; the TRBD1 assignment by TCRdb is unverifiable without DNA. This CDR3 contains 17 residues. The CDR3 loop is CASSFGRGGTLNTEAFF.

This chain links TRBV4-3 with TRBJ2-7; the TRBD1 assignment by TCRdb is unverifiable without DNA. This CDR3 spans 18 amino acids. Germline loops: CDR1 LGHNA, CDR2 YSLEER. CDR3 loop: CASSQGTGGDSYSYEQYF.

The gene calls are TRBV12-5 and TRBJ2-7; TCRdb's D call of TRBD2 is untestable without DNA. This CDR3 comprises 14 residues. Germline V gene sequence: CDR1 LGHNT, CDR2 FRNRAP. CDR3: CASAISGGLHEQYF.

This clonotype registers medium-sized (0.01 to 0.1%) by frequency. V usage is TRBV5-1 and J usage is TRBJ2-2; there is no DNA to check the TCRdb D call of TRBD1. This CDR3 has 16 residues. Germline assignment: CDR1 SGHRS and CDR2 YFSETQ. CDR3 sequence: CASSGARLSNTGELFF.

This rearrangement joins TRBV29-1 to TRBJ1-2. The CDR3 length is 13 residues. Germline V CDR1 and CDR2: SQVTM, ANQGSEA. CDR3 residues: CSVDKGSAYGYTF. Filled out from reference TRBV29-1 and TRBJ1-2, the complete variable domain reads SAVISQKPSRDICQRGTSLTIQCQVDSQVTMMFWYRQQPGQSLTLIATANQGSEATYESGFVIDKFPISRPNLTFSTLTVSNMSPEDSSIYLCSVDKGSAYGYTFGSGTRLTVV.

This chain connects TRBV10-3 to TRBJ2-4; TCRdb picks TRBD2, but there is no DNA to check that call. This CDR3 region has 18 residues. The germline gives CDR1 ENHRY, CDR2 SYGVKD. CDR3 region: CAISEFAPGTSGKNIQYF.

This rearrangement joins TRBV7-6 to TRBJ1-5; TCRdb names TRBD1, which stays unverified in the absence of DNA. The germline V gene has CDR1 SGHVS and CDR2 FNYEAQ. CDR3 length equals 15 residues. CDR3 region: CASSLAQVINQPQHF.

The rearrangement joins TRBV11-3 to TRBJ2-1; the D gene TCRdb calls, TRBD2, cannot be checked with no DNA. Germline lookup yields CDR1 SGHNT and CDR2 YENEEA. The CDR3 totals 13 residues. The CDR3: CASSTGLINEQFF.

The genes are TRBV29-1 and TRBJ2-7; TCRdb designates TRBD1, a call that cannot be tested without DNA. CDR1 is SQVTM and CDR2 is ANQGSEA in the germline V gene. The CDR3 spans 14 residues. CDR3 sequence: CSAGTGLGAYEQYF.

The V gene is TRBV29-1, the J gene TRBJ2-3; TCRdb designates TRBD1, a call that cannot be tested without DNA. This CDR3 is built from 15 residues. Germline lookup yields CDR1 SQVTM and CDR2 ANQGSEA. The CDR3 sequence: CSVVGTATSTDTQYF.

This rearrangement joins TRBV6-2 or TRBV6-3 to TRBJ1-1; TCRdb calls TRBD1, which cannot be checked without DNA. Germline CDR1 MNHEY, CDR2 SVGEGT. The CDR3 covers 14 residues. CDR3: CASSQTQGWTEAFF.

The CDR3 here is CASSQDRQGRNEKLFF. This rearrangement joins TRBV4-3 to TRBJ1-4; TCRdb's D call, TRBD1, is unchecked because there is no DNA. The germline V gene has CDR1 LGHNA and CDR2 YSLEER. This CDR3 spans 16 amino acids.

V gene TRBV7-2 combines with J gene TRBJ2-7. Looked up from germline, CDR1 is SGHTA and CDR2 is FQGNSA. The CDR3 covers 14 residues. The CDR3: CASSLERDFYEQYF.

The chain has TRBV13 and TRBJ1-1; without DNA, the TCRdb call of TRBD1 cannot be checked. CDR3 length: 13 amino acids. Germline assignment: CDR1 PRHDT and CDR2 FYEKMQ (reference sequence). The CDR3 sequence is CASSHGSTGKAFF.

V is TRBV10-3 and J is TRBJ2-2. This CDR3 spans 12 amino acids. Germline assignment: CDR1 ENHRY and CDR2 SYGVKD. CDR3 sequence: CALKGGTGELFF.

The rearrangement links TRBV7-9 to TRBJ2-3; TCRdb's D gene call, TRBD2, goes unchecked for lack of DNA. CDR3 length equals 17 residues. Germline CDR1 reads SEHNR; CDR2 reads FQNEAQ (reference sequence). The CDR3 loop reads CASSFPPTGLSTDTQYF.

The chain employs TRBV27 and TRBJ1-2; TCRdb outputs TRBD1, but without DNA this stays unchecked. Germline V gives CDR1 MNHEY, CDR2 SMNVEV (reference sequence). The length of the CDR3 is 13 residues. The CDR3 loop is CASTTGGGYGYTF.

The chain joins TRBV12-3 or TRBV12-4 to TRBJ1-5. This CDR3 contains 13 residues. The CDR3: CASSFHSNQPQHF.

The rearrangement uses TRBV20-1 and TRBJ1-2; TCRdb gives TRBD1 as the D gene, but with no DNA this cannot be confirmed. The germline gives CDR1 DFQATT, CDR2 SNEGSKA (reference sequence). The CDR3 totals 14 residues. CDR3 region: CSAPPTGGGYGYTF.

The chain recombines TRBV6-2 or TRBV6-3 with TRBJ2-1. CDR1 and CDR2 (germline): MNHEY, SVGEGT. The CDR3 is 12 amino acids. CDR3 in amino acids: CASSYDYNEQFF.

This chain joins TRBV7-2 and TRBJ1-6; TCRdb's assignment of TRBD1 cannot be checked, as there is no DNA. Germline values: CDR1 SGHTA, CDR2 FQGNSA. The CDR3 loop spans 16 amino acids. The CDR3 sequence: CASSLNPGQGNSPLHF.

This clonotype is labeled medium-sized (0.01 to 0.1%) based on frequency. CDR3: CSARDLEHNEQFF. V is TRBV20-1 and J is TRBJ2-1. The CDR3 loop spans 13 amino acids. From germline, CDR1 is DFQATT and CDR2 SNEGSKA (reference sequence).

The chain employs TRBV4-3 and TRBJ2-5. CDR1 and CDR2 from the germline V gene are LGHNA and YSLEER. The CDR3 runs 15 residues. CDR3 sequence: CASSQDNGYQETQYF.

CDR3 region: CASRARGNTGELFF. The chain recombines TRBV2 with TRBJ2-2; TCRdb returns TRBD1, unconfirmable since there is no DNA. This CDR3 is built from 14 residues. CDR1 is SNHLY and CDR2 is FYNNEI in the germline V gene.

This rearrangement joins TRBV27 to TRBJ2-2. This CDR3 contains 14 residues. Germline values: CDR1 MNHEY, CDR2 SMNVEV (reference sequence). The CDR3 sequence: CASSFTLNTGELFF.

J is TRBJ1-1 and V is TRBV7-9; TCRdb names TRBD1, which stays unverified in the absence of DNA. The CDR3 spans 15 residues. CDR1 and CDR2 from the germline V gene are SEHNR and FQNEAQ (reference sequence). CDR3 amino acids: CASSLDRVGDTEAFF.

The V gene is TRBV5-1, the J gene TRBJ2-5; TCRdb reports TRBD1, a call that lacks DNA to check it against. The CDR3 totals 15 residues. The V gene's germline CDR1 is SGHRS and CDR2 YFSETQ. The CDR3 sequence: CASSLEGAPQETQYF.

The CDR3 loop reads CSVMGLAGGSSTDTQYF. The chain links TRBV29-1 to TRBJ2-3; TCRdb designates TRBD2, a call that cannot be tested without DNA. This CDR3 is built from 17 residues. CDR1 is SQVTM and CDR2 is ANQGSEA in the germline V gene.

The chain employs TRBV27 and TRBJ2-1; TCRdb's D call, TRBD1, is unchecked because there is no DNA. This CDR3 region has 17 residues. CDR1 MNHEY and CDR2 SMNVEV come from the germline V gene (reference sequence). CDR3 residues: CASSLLVGESSYNEQFF.